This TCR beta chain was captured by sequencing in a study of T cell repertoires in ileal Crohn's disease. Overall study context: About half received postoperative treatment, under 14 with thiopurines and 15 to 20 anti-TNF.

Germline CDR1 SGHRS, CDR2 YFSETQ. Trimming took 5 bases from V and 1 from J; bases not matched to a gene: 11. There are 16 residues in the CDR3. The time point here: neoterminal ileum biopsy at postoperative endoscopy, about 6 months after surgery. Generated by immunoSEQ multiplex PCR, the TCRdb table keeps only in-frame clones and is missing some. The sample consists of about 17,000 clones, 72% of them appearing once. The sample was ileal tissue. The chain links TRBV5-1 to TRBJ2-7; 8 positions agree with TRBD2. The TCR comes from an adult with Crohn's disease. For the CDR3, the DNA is TGCGCCAGCAGGTCGAGCGGGAGTTGGGATTCCTACGAGCAGTACTTC. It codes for CASRSSGSWDSYEQYF.